This T cell receptor beta chain is drawn from a study of T cell clusters in autoimmune cytopenias. According to its frequency, this clonotype is medium-sized. Its antigen is undetermined. TRB amplification used around 270 ng of peripheral blood genomic DNA. TRB was amplified by touch-down multiplex PCR, primer pools A and B combined. TCRdb re-called the multiplex PCR reads; every CDR3 protein appears as one record, without DNA. In all, the sample yields more than 5,500 distinct CDR3 sequences. The CDR3 length is 15 residues. Germline V CDR1 and CDR2: MNHNS, SASEGT. Study findings and constraints: Exclusive TRB clusters were approximately 3.2-fold more numerous in healthy donors than in active autoimmune hepatitis.

These same records also appear under a second study, on T cell repertoires in aging, cancer and after chemotherapy. That source notes: Age-matched healthy donors had significantly more diverse, less clonal blood TCR repertoires than untreated cancer patients. In healthy donors, age-related TCR diversity loss mainly reflected lost richness.

The TCR sequence derives from a human donor in good health. This chain connects TRBV6-1 to TRBJ2-5; TCRdb proposes TRBD2, but this gene call is untestable without DNA. Sequencing was done on a sample of peripheral blood. The CDR3 sequence is CASSEVFLPKETQYF.